These 16 T cell receptor beta chains share one sample of origin, sequenced in a study of neoadjuvant anti-PD-1 for oral cavity cancer. Method: immunoSEQ multiplex PCR; TCRdb's copy keeps in-frame clones and lacks some. The sample lists under 85,000 clones, approximately 80% occurring once. The specimen was PBMCs, collected before nivolumab (anti-PD-1) treatment. These receptors came from a person between 35 and 79 years old with oral cavity squamous cell carcinoma.

This chain connects TRBV5-4 to TRBJ1-2; D is unclear. CDR1 and CDR2 from the germline V gene are SGHNT and YYREEE (reference sequence). Between the trimmed V and J ends, which lost 1 base and 8 bases, there was a span of 18 bases. The CDR3 sequence is 15 residues long. In nucleotides, the CDR3 is TGTGCCAGCAGCTTGACAACGGACCCCGTGTGGGGCTACACCTTC. Translation: CASSLTTDPVWGYTF.

This chain uses TRBV13 with TRBJ2-2, with TRBD2 identical over 8 bases. J lost 4 bases, V lost 5 bases, and 6 bases had no gene match. This CDR3 comprises 15 residues. Germline V gene sequence: CDR1 PRHDT, CDR2 FYEKMQ (reference sequence). DNA for the CDR3: TGTGCCAGCAGCCCAGCGGGAGTGATCACCGGGGAGCTGTTTTTT. Translated: CASSPAGVITGELFF. The complete variable domain, with remaining parts taken from reference TRBV13 and TRBJ2-2, reads AAGVIQSPRHLIKEKRETATLKCYPIPRHDTVYWYQQGPGQDPQFLISFYEKMQSDKGSIPDRFSAQQFSDYHSELNMSSLELGDSALYFCASSPAGVITGELFFGEGSRLTVL.

The DNA of the CDR3 is TGTGCCAGCAGCTTAGATCAGAAGTACAATGAGCAGTTCTTC. Amino acids: CASSLDQKYNEQFF. The chain couples TRBV11-3 to TRBJ2-1; D is unclear. The CDR3 runs to 14 residues. Germline V gene data show CDR1 as SGHNT and CDR2 as YENEEA. V lost 0 bases to trimming and J lost 4 bases, with 7 bases between them. The full variable domain, with the rest looked up from reference TRBV11-3 and TRBJ2-1, is EAGVVQSPRYKIIEKKQPVAFWCNPISGHNTLYWYLQNLGQGPELLIRYENEEAVDDSQLPKDRFSAERLKGVDSTLKIQPAELGDSAVYLCASSLDQKYNEQFFGPGTRLTVL.

The chain uses TRBV28 and TRBJ1-2, with D perhaps TRBD1 (5 bases). The CDR3 is 15 amino acids. Germline loops: CDR1 MDHEN, CDR2 SYDVKM. Deletions cut 2 bases from V and 7 bases from J, with 17 bases between. Here the CDR3 reads CASSLKAAGTGGYTF. The CDR3 nucleotides read TGTGCCAGCAGTTTAAAGGCCGCAGGGACTGGTGGCTACACCTTC.

The chain recombines TRBV19 with TRBJ1-2; 8 positions agree with TRBD1. The CDR3 spans 15 residues. The germline CDR1 and CDR2 sequences are LNHDA and SQIVND (reference sequence). With 8 bases clipped from V and 5 bases from J, the junction kept 13 bases outside the gene matches. Written as DNA, the CDR3 is TGTGCCAGTCGCGAACTAGGGACAGGAGATTATGGCTACACCTTC. As protein: CASRELGTGDYGYTF.

This rearrangement joins TRBV19 to TRBJ1-1; 8 bases line up with TRBD1. The germline CDR1 and CDR2 sequences are LNHDA and SQIVND (reference sequence). V was clipped by 5 bases and J by 1 base; unmatched bases: 3. The CDR3 contains 14 residues. CDR3: CASSYRGTNTEAFF. The CDR3 DNA reads TGTGCCAGTAGTTACAGGGGGACGAACACTGAAGCTTTCTTT.

This clone appeared a few times. The J gene is TRBJ1-1, the V gene TRBV5-1, with D perhaps matching TRBD1 (6 bases). CDR1 and CDR2 (germline): SGHRS, YFSETQ. This CDR3 spans 15 amino acids. Deletions cut 7 bases from V and 4 bases from J, with 20 bases between. DNA of the CDR3: TGCGCCAGCGCCTCTGGTGGAGGGGGAAGCACTGAAGCTTTCTTT. Amino acids: CASASGGGGSTEAFF.

The chain couples TRBV21-1 to TRBJ1-1; TRBD1, the D gene given by the table, was not confirmed from the DNA. TRBV21-1 constitutes a pseudogene. The CDR3 runs 16 residues. For the CDR3, the DNA is TGTGCCAGCAGCATACAGGGGTCCCTTGAGGACACTGAAGCTTTCTTT. Residues: CASSIQGSLEDTEAFF.

The rearrangement joins TRBV2 to TRBJ2-1, with 7 bases aligning to TRBD1. The ends lost 4 bases at V and 0 bases at J; junction bases unmatched: 3. Germline CDR1 and CDR2: SNHLY and FYNNEI. The CDR3 consists of 15 residues. The CDR3 bases are TGTGCCAGCAGTGGGGACAGACGCTCCTACAATGAGCAGTTCTTC. This encodes CASSGDRRSYNEQFF.

The chain combines TRBV7-9 with TRBJ2-7; D is ambiguous. The CDR3 loop spans 14 amino acids. Per the germline V gene, CDR1 is SEHNR and CDR2 is FQNEAQ (reference sequence). V was pared by 1 base and J by 0 bases, with 7 bases between. The CDR3 loop is CASSLEGSSYEQYF. The CDR3 nucleotides are TGTGCCAGCAGCTTAGAGGGTAGCTCCTACGAGCAGTACTTC. Filled out from reference TRBV7-9 and TRBJ2-7, the complete variable domain reads DTGVSQNPRHKITKRGQNVTFRCDPISEHNRLYWYRQTLGQGPEFLTYFQNEAQLEKSRLLSDRFSAERPKGSFSTLEIQRTEQGDSAMYLCASSLEGSSYEQYFGPGTRLTVT.

The chain couples TRBV5-1 to TRBJ1-1; perhaps TRBD1 as D (5 bases). Per the germline V gene, CDR1 is SGHRS and CDR2 is YFSETQ. The CDR3 is made up of 13 amino acids. Trimming shortened V by 6 bases and J by 5 bases, and 14 bases separated the two germline ends. Written as DNA, the CDR3 is TGCGCCAGCATTGAGGGGATTGGGACTGAAGCTTTCTTT. Translation: CASIEGIGTEAFF.

The rearrangement joins TRBV4-1 to TRBJ1-5; no reliable D call. The CDR3 is made up of 13 amino acids. CDR1 and CDR2 from the germline V gene are MGHRA and YSYEKL. The V end was cut by 5 bases, the J end by 3 bases, with 8 bases between. The CDR3: CASSITDNQPQHF. The CDR3 DNA reads as TGCGCCAGCAGCATCACGGACAATCAGCCCCAGCATTTT.

This clone appeared once. J is TRBJ1-2 and V is TRBV29-1; D unclear. Germline V lookup: CDR1 SQVTM, CDR2 ANQGSEA. The CDR3 is made up of 13 amino acids. V gave up 0 bases and J gave up 7 bases, with 12 bases separating them. DNA for the CDR3: TGCAGCGTTGAAGATAACATCCTTAGTGGCTACACCTTC. This translates into CSVEDNILSGYTF.

This rearrangement joins TRBV2 to TRBJ1-2; 8 bases fit TRBD1. V gave up 2 bases and J gave up 4 bases; unmatched junction bases: 9. This CDR3 is 16 amino acids long. Germline CDR1 and CDR2: SNHLY and FYNNEI. The CDR3 nucleotides read TGTGCCAGCAGTGAAATCGGCAGGGGGCGCACCTATGGCTACACCTTC. Translation: CASSEIGRGRTYGYTF.

V usage is TRBV6-5 and J usage is TRBJ2-2; 7 bases agree with TRBD2. Germline V gene lookup returns CDR1 MNHEY and CDR2 SVGAGI. V dropped 4 bases and J dropped 0; count of bases not matched to a gene: 2. The CDR3 covers 15 residues. The CDR3 DNA reads as TGTGCCAGCAGTTCCGGGACTACGAACACCGGGGAGCTGTTTTTT. This sequence encodes CASSSGTTNTGELFF.

This clone was picked up a small number of times. V usage is TRBV6-5 and J usage is TRBJ2-7, with D possibly called TRBD1 or TRBD2 (5 bases each). The CDR3 totals 12 residues. Trimming removed 8 bases from V and 2 bases from J, with 10 bases in between. The germline V gene encodes CDR1 MNHEY and CDR2 SVGAGI. The CDR3 sequence: CASGDHPYEQYF. CDR3 bases: TGTGCCAGCGGGGACCACCCCTACGAGCAGTACTTC.